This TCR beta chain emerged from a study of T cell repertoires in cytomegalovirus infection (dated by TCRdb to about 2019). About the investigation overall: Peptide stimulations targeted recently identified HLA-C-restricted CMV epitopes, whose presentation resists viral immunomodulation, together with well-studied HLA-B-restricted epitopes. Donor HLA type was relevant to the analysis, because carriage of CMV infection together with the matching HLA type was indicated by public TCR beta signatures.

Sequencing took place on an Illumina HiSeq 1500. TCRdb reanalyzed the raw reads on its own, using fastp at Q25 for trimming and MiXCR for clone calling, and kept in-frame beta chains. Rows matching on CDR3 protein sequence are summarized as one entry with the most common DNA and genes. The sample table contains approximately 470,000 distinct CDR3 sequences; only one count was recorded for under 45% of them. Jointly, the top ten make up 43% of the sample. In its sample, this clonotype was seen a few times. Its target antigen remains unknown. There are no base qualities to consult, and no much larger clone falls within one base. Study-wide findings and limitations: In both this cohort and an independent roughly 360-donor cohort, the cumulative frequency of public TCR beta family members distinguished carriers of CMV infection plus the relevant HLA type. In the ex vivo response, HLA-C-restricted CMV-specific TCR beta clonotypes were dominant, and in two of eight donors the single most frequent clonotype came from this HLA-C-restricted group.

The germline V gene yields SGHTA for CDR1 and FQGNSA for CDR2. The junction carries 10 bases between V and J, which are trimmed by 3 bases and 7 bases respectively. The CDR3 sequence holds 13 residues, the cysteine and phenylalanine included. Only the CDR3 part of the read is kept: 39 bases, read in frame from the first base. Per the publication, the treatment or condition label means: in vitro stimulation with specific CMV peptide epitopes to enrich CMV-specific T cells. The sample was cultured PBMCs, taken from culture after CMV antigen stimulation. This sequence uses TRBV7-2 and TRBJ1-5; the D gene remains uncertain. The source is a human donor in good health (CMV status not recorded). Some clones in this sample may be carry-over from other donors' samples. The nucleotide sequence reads TGTGCCAGCAGCTTTGACGGGGAGCAGCCCCAGCATTTT. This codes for CASSFDGEQPQHF.